These 23 T cell receptor beta chains came from one sample sequenced in a study of blood T cells in healthy people across ages. With a J-beta primer mix and a sample-barcoded 5' primer, a second PCR ran about 6 to 11 cycles. In TCRdb, the 5' RACE reads were re-called with MiXCR into one record per CDR3 protein. The data show some 1.4 million distinct CDR3 sequences, around 39% seen once. Sequencing used blood. These receptors came from a woman aged 18 to 35 in good health.

Written as DNA, the CDR3 is TGCAGTGCTAGTGTTTGGGATAGCAATCAGCCCCAGCATTTT. This codes for CSASVWDSNQPQHF. The genes are TRBV20-1 and TRBJ1-5; no reliable D call. Deletions cut 3 bases from V and 0 bases from J, with 9 bases between. The CDR3 sequence is 14 residues long. Germline V CDR1 and CDR2: DFQATT, SNEGSKA (reference sequence).

The sample holds a few counts of this clonotype. The V gene is TRBV4-1, the J gene TRBJ2-3, with D unclear. This CDR3 is built from 15 residues. Germline V gives CDR1 MGHRA, CDR2 YSYEKL. V was cut by 1 base and J by 3 bases, with 11 bases left in between. This CDR3 reads CASSQGLSGTDTQYF. The CDR3 nucleotides read TGCGCCAGCAGCCAAGGACTCTCCGGGACAGATACGCAGTATTTT.

This clonotype was counted a few times. This rearrangement joins TRBV4-1 to TRBJ2-3; D not resolved. CDR3 length: 14 residues. The germline CDR1 and CDR2 sequences are MGHRA and YSYEKL. Trimming removed 4 bases at V and 3 bases at J, with 11 bases between. The CDR3 loop reads CASSPGAATDTQYF. For the CDR3, the DNA is TGCGCCAGCAGCCCTGGCGCAGCTACAGATACGCAGTATTTT.

The chain uses TRBV27 and TRBJ1-4, with D perhaps matching TRBD1 (6 bases). Germline V CDR1 and CDR2: MNHEY, SMNVEV (reference sequence). The ends were cut back, 4 bases at V and 7 bases at J, with 16 bases in the middle. The CDR3 contains 15 residues. The CDR3 nucleotides are TGTGCCAGCAGTTACGGGGGCCTCGTCGGTGAAAAACTGTTTTTT. Encoded protein: CASSYGGLVGEKLFF.

The gene calls are TRBV3-1 and TRBJ2-3, with 8 bases identical to TRBD2. Germline CDR1 and CDR2: LGHDT and YNNKEL (reference sequence). The J segment lost 1 base and the V segment lost 5 bases, leaving 5 bases of the junction unmatched. This CDR3 contains 15 residues. CDR3 DNA sequence: TGTGCCAGCAGCGCCCGGGGGGGCCGCACAGATACGCAGTATTTT. It specifies CASSARGGRTDTQYF.

J is TRBJ2-1 and V is TRBV2; D remains ambiguous. Germline assignment: CDR1 SNHLY and CDR2 FYNNEI. There are 11 residues in the CDR3. V was shortened by 3 bases and J by 8 bases, with 5 bases between the two germline ends. CDR3 amino acids: CASSEIDEQFF. The CDR3 nucleotides are TGTGCCAGCAGTGAGATCGATGAGCAGTTCTTC.

There are a few counts of this clonotype. This rearrangement joins TRBV10-3 to TRBJ2-3; a weak D match, TRBD2 (6 bases). Deletions cut 8 bases from V and 2 bases from J, with 11 bases between. CDR3 length equals 13 residues. Germline CDR1 reads ENHRY; CDR2 reads SYGVKD. DNA of the CDR3: TGTGCCATCTCTAGCGCTTACACAGATACGCAGTATTTT. Protein: CAISSAYTDTQYF.

This chain joins TRBV12-3 or TRBV12-4 and TRBJ1-4, with D unclear. Trimming removed 5 bases at V and 8 bases at J, with 12 bases between. The CDR3 covers 13 residues. As DNA, the CDR3 is TGTGCCAGCAGTGTTGGTTTTGGCGAAAAACTGTTTTTT. It yields the protein CASSVGFGEKLFF.

Only a few counts were recorded for this clonotype. The J gene is TRBJ2-1, the V gene TRBV7-2, with 10 bases identical to TRBD2. The end of the DNA aligns better with TRBJ2-7, so the J call may be wrong. Per the germline V gene, CDR1 is SGHTA and CDR2 is FQGNSA. This CDR3 comprises 17 residues. The CDR3 DNA is TGTGCCAGCAGCTTTGCAGCGGGAGGGATAACCTACAATGAGCAGTACTTC. Translation gives CASSFAAGGITYNEQYF.

This sequence joins TRBV9 and TRBJ2-7; D not certain. Deletions cut 4 bases from V and 0 bases from J, with 11 bases between. Germline V gives CDR1 SGDLS, CDR2 YYNGEE. The CDR3 runs 14 residues. Here the CDR3 reads CASSTRAGSYEQYF. DNA for the CDR3: TGTGCCAGCAGCACTCGGGCAGGCTCCTACGAGCAGTACTTC.

This clonotype was counted once. This chain connects TRBV19 to TRBJ2-5; D gene unclear. The V and J ends lost 2 bases and 6 bases respectively, with 10 bases between them. The CDR3 covers 13 residues. CDR1 and CDR2 from the germline V gene are LNHDA and SQIVND (reference sequence). CDR3 nucleotide sequence: TGTGCCAGTAGTATAACCGGTCAGCAGACCCAGTACTTC. It specifies CASSITGQQTQYF.

V usage is TRBV28 and J usage is TRBJ2-7; 8 bases align to TRBD1. Judging by the DNA end, TRBJ2-4 fits better; the J call may be wrong. Per the germline V gene, CDR1 is MDHEN and CDR2 is SYDVKM. The CDR3 consists of 16 residues. The CDR3 loop is CATRTLSGGFKNIQYF. The CDR3 coding sequence is TGTGCCACCAGAACCCTCTCAGGGGGCTTTAAAAACATTCAGTACTTC.

This clonotype has just a few counts. This chain uses TRBV28 with TRBJ1-1; no clear D gene. The CDR3 has 11 amino acids. Germline CDR1 MDHEN, CDR2 SYDVKM. Trimming pared 8 bases from V and 6 bases from J, leaving 10 bases between. This CDR3 reads CASRIYAEAFF. The CDR3 nucleotides are TGTGCCAGCCGGATATATGCTGAAGCTTTCTTT.

This clonotype was seen just once. The rearrangement joins TRBV28 to TRBJ2-2, with 7 bases fitting TRBD1. This CDR3 is 15 amino acids long. Germline CDR1 reads MDHEN; CDR2 reads SYDVKM. V dropped 6 bases and J dropped 0; count of bases not matched to a gene: 4. CDR3 residues: CASRQTGANTGELFF. The DNA for the CDR3 is TGTGCCAGCAGGCAAACAGGGGCGAACACCGGGGAGCTGTTTTTT.

The chain has TRBV6-5 and TRBJ2-5; D may match TRBD1 or TRBD2 (5 bases each). This CDR3 is 15 amino acids long. Trimming removed 6 bases from V and 11 bases from J, with 25 bases in between. CDR1 and CDR2 from the germline V gene are MNHEY and SVGAGI. This CDR3 reads CASSPVTGTHHAQYF. In DNA, the CDR3 is TGTGCCAGCAGCCCCGTAACCGGGACCCATCATGCGCAGTACTTC.

The V and J genes are TRBV6-1 and TRBJ1-5; D not resolved. In germline, CDR1 is MNHNS, CDR2 SASEGT. Deletions cut 4 bases from V and 4 bases from J, with 8 bases between. The CDR3 has 13 amino acids. CDR3 in amino acids: CASSAHTNQPQHF. The DNA for the CDR3 is TGTGCCAGCAGTGCCCACACTAATCAGCCCCAGCATTTT.

The V call is TRBV7-2, the J call TRBJ2-1; TRBD2 matches 11 bases. CDR3 length equals 16 residues. The V and J ends lost 5 bases and 4 bases, in that order; junction bases with no gene match: 7. Looked up from germline, CDR1 is SGHTA and CDR2 is FQGNSA. In DNA, the CDR3 is TGTGCCAGCAGCCTTAGCGGGGGGGCCTTGTACAATGAGCAGTTCTTC. Translated, it gives CASSLSGGALYNEQFF.

The chain joins TRBV7-3 to TRBJ2-3; D possibly uses TRBD1 or TRBD2 (5 bases each). CDR3 size: 18 residues. Germline lookup yields CDR1 SGHTA and CDR2 FQGTGA. Deletions cut 5 bases from V and 0 bases from J, with 21 bases between. The CDR3 here is CASSPGWGSGLSTDTQYF. CDR3 nucleotides: TGTGCCAGCAGCCCAGGTTGGGGGTCCGGCCTTAGCACAGATACGCAGTATTTT.

The chain has TRBV5-1 and TRBJ1-2; a possible D gene is TRBD1 (5 bases). Between the trimmed V and J ends, which lost 2 bases and 4 bases, there was a span of 15 bases. The V gene's germline CDR1 is SGHRS and CDR2 YFSETQ. The CDR3 extends over 15 amino acids. CDR3: CASSLDTGPGYGYTF. The CDR3 DNA is TGCGCCAGCAGCTTAGACACAGGACCCGGCTATGGCTACACCTTC.

This clonotype has just a few counts. The chain joins TRBV13 to TRBJ1-2; 7 bases are a match to TRBD1. CDR1 and CDR2 from the germline V gene are PRHDT and FYEKMQ (reference sequence). CDR3 size: 15 residues. V was pared by 4 bases and J by 4 bases, with 9 bases of the junction left unmatched. The DNA of the CDR3 is TGTGCCAGCAGCTCCAGGGGACAGCCCGTCTATGGCTACACCTTC. Translation gives CASSSRGQPVYGYTF.

The CDR3 region is CASSSLGGRYNEQYF. The CDR3 bases are TGTGCCAGCAGTTCCCTCGGCGGGAGATACAATGAGCAGTACTTC. The chain combines TRBV27 with TRBJ2-7, with TRBD2 identical over 7 bases. This CDR3 is built from 15 residues. CDR1 and CDR2 (germline): MNHEY, SMNVEV (reference sequence). After removal of 4 bases from V and 7 bases from J, the junction contained 13 bases not matched to a gene.

This clonotype was seen more than once but under ten times. The chain recombines TRBV10-3 with TRBJ2-3; 13 positions match TRBD2. Trimming removed 9 bases from V and 3 bases from J; junction bases left unmatched: 6. CDR3 length equals 15 residues. The germline V gene has CDR1 ENHRY and CDR2 SYGVKD. The CDR3 here is CAMSLTSGGTDTQYF. DNA of the CDR3: TGTGCCATGTCCTTGACTAGCGGGGGGACAGATACGCAGTATTTT.

The CDR3 loop reads CASSLGVQAGTEAFF. The CDR3 DNA follows: TGTGCCAGCAGCTTAGGGGTTCAGGCGGGCACTGAAGCTTTCTTT. This chain links TRBV11-2 with TRBJ1-1, with D unresolved. Germline V gene sequence: CDR1 SGHAT, CDR2 FQNNGV. The CDR3 is 15 residues long. Trimming stripped 1 base from V and 4 bases from J, with 13 bases between.